This TCR beta chain was observed in a study of monozygotic twins with inflammatory bowel disease. Study results and caveats: IBD patients showed reduced TCRbeta diversity (inverse Simpson) versus healthy co-twins. Patient repertoire variability may have increased through differing immunosuppressive treatments. Distinguishing T cell subtypes was not possible.

With respect to this clonotype: Antigen: not known.

Each sample's cDNA came from eight separate reactions. TCRdb reworked the 5' RACE reads into one entry per CDR3 protein, no DNA. Across 300,000 to 350,000 distinct CDR3 sequences, the top ten clones capture roughly 2% of the sample. This CDR3 region has 18 residues. CDR1 LNHNV and CDR2 YYDKDF come from the germline V gene (reference sequence). The genes are TRBV15 and TRBJ2-2; the TCRdb D gene call, TRBD1, has no DNA to confirm it. This clonotype was obtained from a human donor with ulcerative colitis or Crohn's disease, or a healthy co-twin of an affected twin (not recorded which). The specimen sequenced was blood. CDR3 sequence: CATSRDLSGAVNTGELFF.